The 13 T cell receptor beta chains in this list originate from one sample, sequenced in a study of Ad26.COV2.S vaccination and SARS-CoV-2 variants. The method was immunoSEQ multiplex PCR; TCRdb's version includes in-frame clones alone and lacks a portion of them. The sample has over 300,000 clones; about 80% are singletons. The treatment was: roughly 19 received Ad26.COV2.S at low or high dose, single or two shots; about 5 received placebo; per-sample allocation not given. Samples analyzed were those drawn on day 63 after the first vaccine or placebo injection. The sample consisted of peripheral blood, taken in a trial of Ad26.COV2.S vaccine versus placebo. The receptors shown here come from a person between 18 and 65 years old who received the Ad26.COV2.S COVID-19 vaccine or a placebo.

The chain is built from TRBV7-3 and TRBJ2-5, with D perhaps TRBD1 or TRBD2 (5 bases each). The V end was cut by 6 bases, the J end by 5 bases, with 13 bases between. CDR3 length equals 13 residues. From germline, CDR1 is SGHTA and CDR2 FQGTGA. The CDR3 loop is CASSRRDGETQYF. The CDR3, as DNA: TGTGCCAGCAGTCGCCGGGACGGGGAGACCCAGTACTTC.

The chain joins TRBV19 to TRBJ1-5; D gene unclear. This CDR3 comprises 12 residues. V shed 6 bases and J shed 1 base, with 4 bases lying between them. Germline V gene sequence: CDR1 LNHDA, CDR2 SQIVND (reference sequence). The CDR3 sequence is CASRRSNQPQHF. CDR3 DNA: TGTGCCAGTAGAAGAAGCAATCAGCCCCAGCATTTT.

This chain uses TRBV6-2 or TRBV6-3 with TRBJ2-1, with D perhaps TRBD1 or TRBD2 (5 bases each). The germline V gene has CDR1 MNHEY and CDR2 SVGEGT. The CDR3 totals 16 residues. With 0 bases removed from V and 5 bases from J, the gap between germline ends came to 14 bases. In DNA, the CDR3 is TGTGCCAGCAGTTACTCGTGGGGGACCTTCCACAATGAGCAGTTCTTC. Amino acids: CASSYSWGTFHNEQFF.

This sequence joins TRBV19 and TRBJ1-3; the D is unclear. Between the trimmed V and J ends, which lost 4 bases and 5 bases, there was a span of 15 bases. Germline-derived CDR1 and CDR2 are LNHDA and SQIVND (reference sequence). The CDR3 has 15 amino acids. The CDR3 is CASSSGETWRNTIYF. For the CDR3, the DNA is TGTGCCAGTAGTAGCGGGGAGACTTGGCGAAACACCATATATTTT.

The rearrangement uses TRBV2 and TRBJ2-2; D gene ambiguous. V was trimmed by 4 bases and J by 5 bases, leaving 8 bases between them. The CDR3 length is 13 residues. Germline lookup yields CDR1 SNHLY and CDR2 FYNNEI. DNA for the CDR3: TGTGCCAGCAGTGGGTATGGGACCGGGGAGCTGTTTTTT. This translates into CASSGYGTGELFF.

The chain uses TRBV24-1 and TRBJ2-1, with TRBD2 identical over 7 bases. This CDR3 spans 16 amino acids. The trim removed 4 bases at V and 0 bases at J, leaving 5 bases unmatched. Germline lookup yields CDR1 KGHDR and CDR2 SFDVKD. In nucleotides, the CDR3 is TGTGCCACCAGTGACCCGGGAGGTAGCTCCTACAATGAGCAGTTCTTC. Its protein product is CATSDPGGSSYNEQFF.

This chain joins TRBV2 and TRBJ2-1; TRBD1 might be the D (5 bases). V was cut by 6 bases and J by 6 bases, with 9 bases left in between. CDR1 and CDR2 (germline): SNHLY, FYNNEI. The CDR3 totals 12 residues. The CDR3 region is CASSPQGNEQFF. The CDR3 DNA reads TGTGCCAGCAGCCCCCAGGGCAATGAGCAGTTCTTC.

This chain links TRBV18 with TRBJ1-4; D unclear. The CDR3 loop spans 15 amino acids. Trimming took 1 base from V and 1 from J, leaving 7 bases between them. Germline-derived CDR1 and CDR2 are KGHSH and LQKENI. CDR3 coding DNA: TGTGCCAGCTCACCACAGGGATTAACTAATGAAAAACTGTTTTTT. This translates into CASSPQGLTNEKLFF.

This clone was picked up a small number of times. The chain links TRBV5-6 to TRBJ1-1; D gene uncertain. Between the trimmed V and J ends, which lost 4 bases and 0 bases, there was a span of 22 bases. CDR1 and CDR2 (germline): SGHDT, YYEEEE. The CDR3 length is 18 residues. The CDR3 region is CASSPGRAGSIMNTEAFF. CDR3 nucleotides: TGTGCCAGCAGCCCCGGTCGAGCAGGAAGTATAATGAACACTGAAGCTTTCTTT.

This rearrangement joins TRBV11-3 to TRBJ2-3; D gene unclear. Germline V CDR1 and CDR2: SGHNT, YENEEA. This CDR3 spans 14 amino acids. The germline V and J ends were trimmed by 1 base and 0 bases, with 5 bases remaining between them. The chain's CDR3 is CASSLAYSTDTQYF. DNA of the CDR3: TGTGCCAGCAGCTTAGCGTACAGCACAGATACGCAGTATTTT.

The V gene is TRBV24-1, the J gene TRBJ2-5; TRBD2 might be the D (6 bases). The CDR3 is 14 residues long. Germline-derived CDR1 and CDR2 are KGHDR and SFDVKD. With 3 bases removed from V and 1 base from J, the gap between germline ends came to 8 bases. CDR3 residues: CATSDTSSQETQYF. The CDR3 coding sequence is TGTGCCACCAGTGATACTAGCTCCCAAGAGACCCAGTACTTC.

The rearrangement links TRBV18 to TRBJ1-4, with D unclear. Germline CDR1 KGHSH, CDR2 LQKENI. V lost 3 bases, J lost 9 bases, and 17 bases lay in between. The CDR3 spans 15 residues. Here the CDR3 reads CASSPAGRAPKKLFF. DNA for the CDR3: TGTGCCAGCTCACCTGCGGGCCGGGCGCCTAAAAAACTGTTTTTT.

The chain joins TRBV18 to TRBJ2-3, with TRBD2 identical over 9 bases. Germline trimming cut 5 bases from V and 3 bases from J; bases unmatched to any gene: 6. Germline-derived CDR1 and CDR2 are KGHSH and LQKENI. This CDR3 has 15 residues. The CDR3 DNA is TGTGCCAGCTCAGGTCTAGCGGGACCTACAGATACGCAGTATTTT. Its translation: CASSGLAGPTDTQYF.